The 18 T cell receptor beta chains below were found in one sample sequenced in a study of cytomegalovirus exposure and HLA in healthy donors. The PCR made use of 60 Vbeta and 13 Jbeta primers. TCRdb's copy holds only in-frame clones and misses some; the assay was immunoSEQ multiplex PCR. This repertoire shows 80,000 to 100,000 clones, approximately 83% found once; its top ten account for roughly 3.5%. Sequences were obtained from PBMCs. The receptors derive from a female donor in good health and CMV-seropositive.

This sequence joins TRBV7-9 and TRBJ1-1; D is undetermined. This CDR3 region has 12 residues. Germline loops: CDR1 SEHNR, CDR2 FQNEAQ (reference sequence). Trimming stripped 4 bases from V and 11 bases from J, with 14 bases between. The chain's CDR3 is CASSSVGPRAFF. For the CDR3, the DNA is TGTGCCAGCAGCTCAGTGGGCCCCCGGGCTTTCTTT.

The rearrangement uses TRBV13 and TRBJ2-3; TRBD1 aligns across 8 bases. CDR1 and CDR2 (germline): PRHDT, FYEKMQ (reference sequence). The CDR3 length is 17 residues. Unmatched junction bases numbered 15, after V lost 5 bases and J lost 5 bases. The CDR3 DNA reads TGTGCCAGCAGCCGTTCCCCTTTCAGGGGGCGGGAAGATACGCAGTATTTT. It encodes CASSRSPFRGREDTQYF.

The chain combines TRBV2 with TRBJ1-2; 9 nucleotides match TRBD1. V was clipped by 2 bases and J by 7 bases; unmatched bases: 2. This CDR3 comprises 13 residues. Germline assignment: CDR1 SNHLY and CDR2 FYNNEI. The CDR3 protein is CASSEKTGGGYTF. DNA of the CDR3: TGTGCCAGCAGTGAAAAGACAGGGGGTGGCTACACCTTC.

The chain combines TRBV6-1 with TRBJ1-6, with D tentatively TRBD1 (6 bases). CDR3 length: 16 residues. V was pared by 0 bases and J by 10 bases, with 16 bases between. The germline gives CDR1 MNHNS, CDR2 SASEGT. The CDR3: CASSEAGDTTRSPLHF. The CDR3 nucleotides read TGTGCCAGCAGTGAAGCCGGGGACACAACAAGGTCACCCCTCCACTTT.

V usage is TRBV5-4 and J usage is TRBJ1-1; D is perhaps TRBD1 (5 bases). The germline V and J ends were trimmed by 4 bases and 5 bases, with 21 bases remaining between them. The CDR3 length is 16 residues. The germline gives CDR1 SGHNT, CDR2 YYREEE (reference sequence). The CDR3 bases are TGTGCCAGCAGCCCTCCGGGACCCCGGAGGGAAACTGAAGCTTTCTTT. The encoded protein is CASSPPGPRRETEAFF.

The chain is built from TRBV2 and TRBJ2-5; 7 bases agree with TRBD1. The germline V gene has CDR1 SNHLY and CDR2 FYNNEI. V shed 6 bases, J shed 0 bases, and the junction held 1 base outside the gene matches. The CDR3 has 13 amino acids. CDR3 in DNA: TGTGCCAGCAGGAGGGGGCACCAAGAGACCCAGTACTTC. As protein: CASRRGHQETQYF.

V gene TRBV19 combines with J gene TRBJ2-7; no firm D call. Germline CDR1 reads LNHDA; CDR2 reads SQIVND (reference sequence). V lost 5 bases, J lost 0 bases, and 8 bases lay in between. CDR3 length equals 13 residues. CDR3 amino acids: CASSPRVSYEQYF. The CDR3 DNA is TGTGCCAGTAGTCCCCGGGTCTCCTACGAGCAGTACTTC.

The J gene is TRBJ2-7, the V gene TRBV11-1; 7 bases match TRBD2. CDR3 length equals 12 residues. Germline V lookup: CDR1 SGHAT, CDR2 FQDESV (reference sequence). V gave up 7 bases and J gave up 3 bases; unmatched junction bases: 3. CDR3 bases: TGTGCCAGCACCCGGGGGGACTACGAGCAGTACTTC. This codes for CASTRGDYEQYF.

J is TRBJ1-6 and V is TRBV5-4; 8 bases line up with TRBD1. This CDR3 has 15 residues. Losses at the gene ends were 0 bases for V and 6 bases for J; bases not matched to a gene: 2. Per germline, CDR1 SGHNT and CDR2 YYREEE (reference sequence). DNA of the CDR3: TGTGCCAGCAGCTTGGAGGGACAGGTTAATTCACCCCTCCACTTT. This translates into CASSLEGQVNSPLHF.

The CDR3 protein is CASSEATGGNQPQHF. As DNA, the CDR3 is TGTGCCAGCAGTGAAGCAACAGGGGGCAATCAGCCCCAGCATTTT. This chain links TRBV6-1 with TRBJ1-5, with 7 nucleotides matching TRBD1. The germline V gene encodes CDR1 MNHNS and CDR2 SASEGT. This CDR3 region has 15 residues. The J segment lost 2 bases and the V segment lost 0 bases, leaving 1 base of the junction unmatched.

The rearrangement links TRBV5-6 to TRBJ2-5; 9 bases map to TRBD1. Looked up from germline, CDR1 is SGHDT and CDR2 is YYEEEE. Trimming removed 6 bases from V and 3 bases from J; junction bases left unmatched: 6. CDR3 length: 14 amino acids. This CDR3 is CASIYRGREETQYF. The CDR3 bases are TGTGCCAGCATCTACAGGGGGCGGGAAGAGACCCAGTACTTC.

This rearrangement joins TRBV5-4 to TRBJ2-1; 7 bases fit TRBD1. Germline CDR1 is SGHNT and CDR2 is YYREEE (reference sequence). CDR3 length: 16 residues. Germline trimming cut 0 bases from V and 3 bases from J; bases unmatched to any gene: 6. CDR3 residues: CASSLVGTVLYNEQFF. CDR3 DNA: TGTGCCAGCAGCTTGGTCGGGACAGTCCTCTACAATGAGCAGTTCTTC.

The genes are TRBV4-1 and TRBJ1-1; D possibly corresponds to TRBD1 (5 bases). The V end was cut by 2 bases, the J end by 11 bases, with 12 bases between. This CDR3 contains 12 residues. CDR1 is MGHRA and CDR2 is YSYEKL in the germline V gene. The DNA for the CDR3 is TGCGCCAGCAGCCAAATCGCGGGGGATGCTTTCTTT. Translated: CASSQIAGDAFF.

The count of this clone is one. The gene calls are TRBV25-1 and TRBJ1-2; D possibly corresponds to TRBD1 (5 bases). The V gene's germline CDR1 is MGHDK and CDR2 SYGVNS. V lost 3 bases, J lost 6 bases, and 11 bases lay in between. The CDR3 is 13 residues long. The CDR3, as DNA: TGTGCCAGCAGTGATTACAGGCAAAATGGCTACACCTTC. Translated, it gives CASSDYRQNGYTF.

The chain has TRBV5-4 and TRBJ1-1; 12 bases map to TRBD1. The J segment lost 5 bases and the V segment lost 4 bases, leaving 6 bases of the junction unmatched. Germline CDR1 SGHNT, CDR2 YYREEE (reference sequence). There are 15 residues in the CDR3. CDR3 amino acids: CASSPGQGARTEAFF. The DNA of the CDR3 is TGTGCCAGCAGCCCGGGACAGGGGGCTCGGACTGAAGCTTTCTTT. Variable domain in full (rest from reference TRBV5-4 and TRBJ1-1): ETGVTQSPTHLIKTRGQQVTLRCSSQSGHNTVSWYQQALGQGPQFIFQYYREEENGRGNFPPRFSGLQFPNYSSELNVNALELDDSALYLCASSPGQGARTEAFFGQGTRLTVV.

With respect to this clone: One end of the junction varies from germline; a read error may be responsible. The V gene is TRBV6-6, the J gene TRBJ1-2; 10 positions match TRBD1. CDR1 MNHNY and CDR2 SVGAGI come from the germline V gene (reference sequence). The CDR3 spans 15 residues. The CDR3 reads CASSPDRGHNYSYTF. The CDR3 coding sequence is TGTGCCAGCAGCCCTGACAGGGGGCATAACTATAGCTACACCTTC.

The J gene is TRBJ2-7, the V gene TRBV5-1; TRBD1 agrees at 9 bases. The CDR3 is made up of 13 amino acids. Germline V gene lookup returns CDR1 SGHRS and CDR2 YFSETQ. V dropped 0 bases and J dropped 10; count of bases not matched to a gene: 5. The CDR3 nucleotides read TGCGCCAGCAGCTTGGAACAGGGGGCGGTTCAGTACTTC. Translated, it gives CASSLEQGAVQYF.

DNA for the CDR3: TGTGCCAGCAGCGTAGGGACAGGGGCTAACTATGGCTACACCTTC. It codes for CASSVGTGANYGYTF. This chain uses TRBV5-6 with TRBJ1-2; 10 bases are a match to TRBD1. Trimming at V came to 4 bases and at J to 0 bases, leaving 3 bases not matched to a gene. The germline V gene encodes CDR1 SGHDT and CDR2 YYEEEE. The CDR3 loop spans 15 amino acids. Full variable domain (remainder filled in from reference TRBV5-6 and TRBJ1-2): DAGVTQSPTHLIKTRGQQVTLRCSPKSGHDTVSWYQQALGQGPQFIFQYYEEEERQRGNFPDRFSGHQFPNYSSELNVNALLLGDSALYLCASSVGTGANYGYTFGSGTRLTVV.